This is a list of T cell receptor beta chains from one sample in a study of T cells in narcolepsy. This table comes from immunoSEQ multiplex PCR, and its TCRdb copy is limited to in-frame clones, with some not included. The sample records about 25,000 clones, about 80% being singletons. Sample: CD45RA- memory CD4+ T cells from PBMCs. These receptors were collected from a human donor with narcolepsy. The CDR3 runs from the conserved cysteine through the conserved F or W. Fields, in order: V gene, D gene, CDR3 length, CDR3 protein. D genes are given only for firm matches.

v_call: TRBV6-1
d_call: NA
cdr3_length: 15
cdr3_aa: CASSENAWGAVGYTF

v_call: TRBV6-5
d_call: TRBD1
cdr3_length: 15
cdr3_aa: CASSYSWDREEKLFF

v_call: TRBV15
d_call: NA
cdr3_length: 16
cdr3_aa: CATSRTPGGRGTEAFF

v_call: TRBV6-1
d_call: NA
cdr3_length: 13
cdr3_aa: CASSSGGGRGYTF

v_call: TRBV29-1
d_call: NA
cdr3_length: 11
cdr3_aa: CSAPGYYGYTF

v_call: TRBV10-2
d_call: NA
cdr3_length: 13
cdr3_aa: CASSPGGEETQYF

v_call: TRBV27
d_call: NA
cdr3_length: 13
cdr3_aa: CASSPRVTGELFF

v_call: TRBV27
d_call: NA
cdr3_length: 12
cdr3_aa: CASSSRGGELFF

v_call: TRBV15
d_call: NA
cdr3_length: 13
cdr3_aa: CATSRDKADTQYF

v_call: TRBV29-1
d_call: TRBD1
cdr3_length: 14
cdr3_aa: CSASPGQGVGEQYF

v_call: TRBV11-2
d_call: NA
cdr3_length: 13
cdr3_aa: CASSLKGDGELFF

v_call: TRBV6-1
d_call: NA
cdr3_length: 13
cdr3_aa: CASSEGAGYGYTF

v_call: TRBV20-1
d_call: NA
cdr3_length: 11
cdr3_aa: CSASDGHTQYF

v_call: TRBV7-2
d_call: NA
cdr3_length: 12
cdr3_aa: CASSPSGFVAFF

v_call: TRBV5-4
d_call: TRBD1
cdr3_length: 16
cdr3_aa: CASSLGTGGYSQPQHF

v_call: TRBV9
d_call: NA
cdr3_length: 16
cdr3_aa: CASSVGVGLTPYEQYF

v_call: TRBV19
d_call: NA
cdr3_length: 14
cdr3_aa: CASSMGLRQETQYF

v_call: TRBV19
d_call: NA
cdr3_length: 13
cdr3_aa: CASSIYYRSEAFF

v_call: TRBV2
d_call: NA
cdr3_length: 15
cdr3_aa: CASSDNGATNEKLFF

v_call: TRBV28
d_call: NA
cdr3_length: 14
cdr3_aa: CASSLPSSGETQYF

v_call: TRBV19
d_call: TRBD2
cdr3_length: 15
cdr3_aa: CASSLLAGNTGELFF

v_call: TRBV9
d_call: NA
cdr3_length: 13
cdr3_aa: CASSSNPNTEAFF

v_call: TRBV9
d_call: NA
cdr3_length: 12
cdr3_aa: CASSVGGTEAFF

v_call: TRBV11-2
d_call: NA
cdr3_length: 12
cdr3_aa: CASSSLGTEAFF

v_call: TRBV29-1
d_call: NA
cdr3_length: 12
cdr3_aa: CSVKVYQETQYF

v_call: TRBV5-1
d_call: NA
cdr3_length: 16
cdr3_aa: CASSLASGRINSPLHF

v_call: TRBV7-2
d_call: NA
cdr3_length: 14
cdr3_aa: CASSLAGLTNGYTF

v_call: TRBV5-4
d_call: NA
cdr3_length: 15
cdr3_aa: CASSSNRRGSYGYTF

v_call: TRBV29-1
d_call: NA
cdr3_length: 16
cdr3_aa: CSVGKALASPQETQYF

v_call: TRBV19
d_call: TRBD1
cdr3_length: 16
cdr3_aa: CASSNPQGAGNQPQHF

v_call: TRBV28
d_call: TRBD2
cdr3_length: 16
cdr3_aa: CASSFAGTRGKDTQYF

v_call: TRBV28
d_call: TRBD1
cdr3_length: 15
cdr3_aa: CASSSPGQGDDTQYF

v_call: TRBV14
d_call: NA
cdr3_length: 14
cdr3_aa: CASSQDLPPYEQYF

v_call: TRBV2
d_call: NA
cdr3_length: 15
cdr3_aa: CASSEAGTGNEKLFF

v_call: TRBV7-2
d_call: NA
cdr3_length: 13
cdr3_aa: CASSFTANYGYTF

v_call: TRBV6-5
d_call: NA
cdr3_length: 14
cdr3_aa: CASRSIGGPYEQYF

v_call: TRBV20-1
d_call: NA
cdr3_length: 10
cdr3_aa: CSARLETQYF

v_call: TRBV2
d_call: TRBD2
cdr3_length: 15
cdr3_aa: CASSWGTSGRSEQYF

v_call: TRBV5-6
d_call: NA
cdr3_length: 11
cdr3_aa: CASSASETQYF

v_call: TRBV30
d_call: NA
cdr3_length: 12
cdr3_aa: CAWGQNNSPLHF

v_call: TRBV28
d_call: TRBD1
cdr3_length: 15
cdr3_aa: CASIPPRQGPDTQYF

v_call: TRBV7-2
d_call: TRBD2
cdr3_length: 15
cdr3_aa: CASSRSGGATNVLTF

v_call: TRBV11-3
d_call: TRBD1
cdr3_length: 15
cdr3_aa: CASSPGTGYNSPLHF